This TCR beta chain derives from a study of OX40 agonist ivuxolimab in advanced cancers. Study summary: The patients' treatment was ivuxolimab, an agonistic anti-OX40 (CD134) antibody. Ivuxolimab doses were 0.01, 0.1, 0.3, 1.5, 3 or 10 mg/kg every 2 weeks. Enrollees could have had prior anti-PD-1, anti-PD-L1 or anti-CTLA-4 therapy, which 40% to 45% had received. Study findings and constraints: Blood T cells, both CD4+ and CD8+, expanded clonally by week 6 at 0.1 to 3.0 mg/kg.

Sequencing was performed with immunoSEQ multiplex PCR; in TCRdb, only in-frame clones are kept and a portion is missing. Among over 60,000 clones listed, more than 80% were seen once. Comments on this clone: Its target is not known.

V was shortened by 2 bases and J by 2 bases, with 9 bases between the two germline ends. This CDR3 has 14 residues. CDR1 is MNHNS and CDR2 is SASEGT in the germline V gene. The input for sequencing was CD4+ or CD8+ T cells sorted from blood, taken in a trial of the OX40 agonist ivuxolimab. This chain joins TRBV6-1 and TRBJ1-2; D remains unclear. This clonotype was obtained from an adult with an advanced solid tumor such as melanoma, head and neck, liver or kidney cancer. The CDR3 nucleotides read TGTGCCAGCAGTGAATCATCCGAGAACTATGGCTACACCTTC. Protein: CASSESSENYGYTF.